This T cell receptor beta chain was sequenced in a study of T cells in Graves' hyperthyroidism and ophthalmopathy. Study-wide results and caveats: Ophthalmopathy and stable hyperthyroidism were separated by a 13 V-J model.

Inclusion characteristics of ophthalmopathy patients comprised a Clinical Activity Score of at least 3, a NOSPECS grade of at least 4, and duration under 3 months. Clinicians diagnosed patients from clinical symptoms, serum thyroxine and TRAb, thyroid ultrasound and orbital computed tomography. As for this clonotype: Antigen unknown.

TCR beta CDR3 sequences were amplified from RNA transcripts. The TCR CDR3 was amplified in a first-round RT-PCR using the HTBI primer set. TCRdb called the multiplex PCR reads again in MiXCR, with one record for every CDR3 protein. This sample has some 500,000 distinct CDR3 sequences, with approximately 25% found just once. What was sequenced was blood. This sequence originates from a woman in her 30s with Graves' ophthalmopathy.

CDR3 sequence (DNA): TGTGCCAGCAGCTGGGGGCCAGGCACCCCCCGGGAGACCCAGTACTTC. It encodes CASSWGPGTPRETQYF. The chain couples TRBV27 to TRBJ2-5; D is possibly TRBD1 (6 bases). V lost 6 bases to trimming and J lost 5 bases, with 22 bases between them. The CDR3 consists of 16 residues. The germline gives CDR1 MNHEY, CDR2 SMNVEV (reference sequence).